Here is one T cell receptor beta chain with its context. The sample is drawn from a study of cytotoxic CD8 clonotypes in ibrutinib-treated CLL. As for the study in general: Following a median roughly 13 months of treatment, with a range of 6 to 36, response samples were taken.

The table came from immunoSEQ multiplex PCR; TCRdb's copy has only in-frame clones and leaves some out. The sample includes about 200,000 clones, more than 65% of them seen just once. Germline V gene lookup returns CDR1 GTSNPN and CDR2 SVGIG (reference sequence). This CDR3 spans 15 amino acids. Trimming took 1 base from V and 1 from J, leaving 13 bases between them. The rearrangement uses TRBV30 and TRBJ1-2; weak D call: TRBD1 (6 bases). The sequences come from PBMCs, collected after 12 months of ibrutinib treatment. This clonotype was sampled from a human donor with chronic lymphocytic leukemia. CDR3: CAWSGGTYNNYGYTF. The CDR3 coding sequence is TGTGCCTGGAGTGGTGGGACATATAATAACTATGGCTACACCTTC.